Presented here are 27 T cell receptor beta chains from one specimen sequenced in a study of T cell changes during pregnancy in multiple sclerosis. Clones were sequenced by immunoSEQ multiplex PCR, and TCRdb holds only the in-frame ones, with some missing. Here the sample spans some 110,000 clones, approximately 90% being singletons. The input for sequencing was peripheral blood, taken in the third trimester of pregnancy. These receptor sequences come from a female donor with multiple sclerosis, enrolled in a pregnancy study.

This chain connects TRBV11-2 to TRBJ1-3; 8 bases are shared with TRBD1. Germline V gene sequence: CDR1 SGHAT, CDR2 FQNNGV. Losses at the gene ends were 4 bases for V and 2 bases for J; bases not matched to a gene: 7. The CDR3 sequence is 16 residues long. The CDR3 loop reads CASSSGGAVTGNTIYF. CDR3 coding DNA: TGTGCCAGCAGCTCAGGGGGCGCGGTGACTGGAAACACCATATATTTT. The full variable domain, rest sourced from reference TRBV11-2 and TRBJ1-3, is EAGVAQSPRYKIIEKRQSVAFWCNPISGHATLYWYQQILGQGPKLLIQFQNNGVVDDSQLPKDRFSAERLKGVDSTLKIQPAKLEDSAVYLCASSSGGAVTGNTIYFGEGSWLTVV.

The chain is built from TRBV6-1 and TRBJ1-4; 7 bases fit TRBD1. CDR1 is MNHNS, CDR2 SASEGT, per germline. V trimming: 6 bases; J trimming: 3 bases; junction bases outside the gene matches: 4. The CDR3 loop spans 14 amino acids. The CDR3 sequence: CASRTGSANEKLFF. The CDR3 DNA is TGTGCCAGCAGGACAGGGTCGGCTAATGAAAAACTGTTTTTT.

The chain employs TRBV19 and TRBJ2-1; D possibly corresponds to TRBD2 (5 bases). Trimming took 4 bases from V and 2 from J, leaving 15 bases between them. Germline CDR1 is LNHDA and CDR2 is SQIVND (reference sequence). This CDR3 is built from 16 residues. The CDR3 protein is CASSSGLQRAYNEQFF. The CDR3 DNA reads TGTGCCAGTAGTAGCGGGTTACAGCGCGCCTACAATGAGCAGTTCTTC.

CDR3 bases: TGTGCCAGCAGTGACGAGGGCGGTGAGCAGTTCTTC. Its translation is CASSDEGGEQFF. The gene calls are TRBV2 and TRBJ2-1, with D possibly matching TRBD2 (5 bases). The CDR3 runs to 12 residues. V lost 3 bases, J lost 9 bases, and 9 bases lay in between. Germline V gene lookup returns CDR1 SNHLY and CDR2 FYNNEI.

The genes are TRBV30 and TRBJ1-1, with D unresolved. V was clipped by 5 bases and J by 3 bases, with 7 bases between them. Germline values: CDR1 GTSNPN, CDR2 SVGIG (reference sequence). The CDR3 spans 11 residues. The CDR3 spells CAWVGYTEAFF. The CDR3 nucleotides are TGTGCCTGGGTCGGGTACACTGAAGCTTTCTTT.

The chain links TRBV7-9 to TRBJ2-1; unclear D gene. This CDR3 has 11 residues. Germline loops: CDR1 SEHNR, CDR2 FQNEAQ (reference sequence). With 3 bases removed from V and 5 bases from J, the gap between germline ends came to 2 bases. CDR3 coding DNA: TGTGCCAGCAGCTTTAACAATGAGCAGTTCTTC. Translating gives CASSFNNEQFF.

V gene TRBV7-2 combines with J gene TRBJ2-4; the D gene is possibly TRBD1 (6 bases). V lost 4 bases to trimming and J lost 7 bases, with 11 bases between them. Germline V gene sequence: CDR1 SGHTA, CDR2 FQGNSA. This CDR3 has 13 amino acids. CDR3 DNA: TGTGCCAGCAGCTCAGCCCAGGGGAACATTCAGTACTTC. Its translation: CASSSAQGNIQYF. The full variable domain, its missing parts supplied by reference TRBV7-2 and TRBJ2-4, is GAGVSQSPSNKVTEKGKDVELRCDPISGHTALYWYRQSLGQGLEFLIYFQGNSAPDKSGLPSDRFSAERTGGSVSTLTIQRTQQEDSAVYLCASSSAQGNIQYFGAGTRLSVL.

The chain carries TRBV7-8 and TRBJ2-3; 8 positions match TRBD1. This CDR3 comprises 15 residues. Germline CDR1 SGHVS, CDR2 FQNEAQ. Trimming removed 8 bases from V and 0 bases from J; junction bases left unmatched: 7. Here the CDR3 DNA reads TGTGCCAGCCGCCGGACAGGGCTTAGCACAGATACGCAGTATTTT. Protein product: CASRRTGLSTDTQYF. Variable domain in full (rest from reference TRBV7-8 and TRBJ2-3): GAGVSQSPRYKVAKRGQDVALRCDPISGHVSLFWYQQALGQGPEFLTYFQNEAQLDKSGLPSDRFFAERPEGSVSTLKIQRTQQEDSAVYLCASRRTGLSTDTQYFGPGTRLTVL.

The J gene is TRBJ2-3, the V gene TRBV27; D is possibly TRBD1 (6 bases). CDR1 and CDR2 (germline): MNHEY, SMNVEV (reference sequence). The CDR3 sequence is 13 residues long. V was cut by 7 bases and J by 4 bases, with 12 bases left in between. The CDR3 region has the DNA TGTGCCAGCACTCGTCAGGGGTCAGATACGCAGTATTTT. This sequence encodes CASTRQGSDTQYF.

The gene calls are TRBV30 and TRBJ2-3; 13 bases map to TRBD2. There are 15 residues in the CDR3. The germline V gene has CDR1 GTSNPN and CDR2 SVGIG (reference sequence). V trimming: 2 bases; J trimming: 3 bases; junction bases outside the gene matches: 2. The CDR3 is CAWSLLAGGTDTQYF. The CDR3 nucleotides are TGTGCCTGGAGTTTACTAGCGGGGGGGACAGATACGCAGTATTTT.

The rearrangement links TRBV7-9 to TRBJ1-6; D unresolved. Germline lookup yields CDR1 SEHNR and CDR2 FQNEAQ (reference sequence). V lost 2 bases and J lost 10, with 21 bases in between. This CDR3 region has 17 residues. CDR3 residues: CASSLTLEAVRPSPLHF. The CDR3 DNA follows: TGTGCCAGCAGCTTAACTCTGGAGGCGGTCCGTCCCTCACCCCTCCACTTT.

V and J are TRBV2 and TRBJ2-7, with TRBD1 as a possible D gene (5 bases). Germline V gene data show CDR1 as SNHLY and CDR2 as FYNNEI. The CDR3 is 13 residues long. V was trimmed by 1 base and J by 5 bases, leaving 9 bases between them. The CDR3 DNA is TGTGCCAGCAGTGAAGGGGGCAAAGACGAGCAGTACTTC. Protein sequence: CASSEGGKDEQYF.

The rearrangement links TRBV9 to TRBJ1-5; D is unresolved. The CDR3 is made up of 14 amino acids. V shed 0 bases and J shed 5 bases, with 9 bases lying between them. Germline lookup yields CDR1 SGDLS and CDR2 YYNGEE. For the CDR3, the DNA is TGTGCCAGCAGCGTAGGCCCGACTGATCAGCCCCAGCATTTT. Its translation is CASSVGPTDQPQHF.

CDR3 amino acids: CASTPEWAGNTEAFF. The CDR3 DNA follows: TGTGCCAGCACCCCCGAGTGGGCAGGGAACACTGAAGCTTTCTTT. V gene TRBV7-9 combines with J gene TRBJ1-1; D is undetermined. Germline values: CDR1 SEHNR, CDR2 FQNEAQ (reference sequence). The CDR3 covers 15 residues. V was shortened by 7 bases and J by 1 base, with 16 bases between the two germline ends.

The chain employs TRBV6-7 and TRBJ1-2; weak D call: TRBD1 (5 bases). TRBV6-7 is assigned to the ORF class and has an uncertain function. The CDR3 length is 13 residues. Trimming took 7 bases from V and 6 from J, leaving 15 bases between them. In DNA form, the CDR3 reads TGTGCCAGCAACCCCAGGGAGGATAATGGCTACACCTTC. Encoded protein: CASNPREDNGYTF.

The V call is TRBV5-1, the J call TRBJ2-3; D is possibly TRBD2 (5 bases). This CDR3 is 16 amino acids long. Trimming left V 2 bases short and J 5 bases short, with 18 bases between. CDR1 and CDR2 from the germline V gene are SGHRS and YFSETQ. The CDR3 sequence is CASSLSSGSFKDTQYF. DNA for the CDR3: TGCGCCAGCAGCTTATCGTCGGGGAGTTTTAAAGATACGCAGTATTTT.

The CDR3: CASSLQGGWIYEQYF. DNA for the CDR3: TGTGCCAGCAGCCTTCAGGGGGGTTGGATCTACGAGCAGTACTTC. J is TRBJ2-7 and V is TRBV5-6; tentatively, D is TRBD1 (7 bases). Germline CDR1 SGHDT, CDR2 YYEEEE. Trimming left V 4 bases short and J 3 bases short, with 17 bases between. The CDR3 spans 15 residues. Filled out from reference TRBV5-6 and TRBJ2-7, the complete variable domain reads DAGVTQSPTHLIKTRGQQVTLRCSPKSGHDTVSWYQQALGQGPQFIFQYYEEEERQRGNFPDRFSGHQFPNYSSELNVNALLLGDSALYLCASSLQGGWIYEQYFGPGTRLTVT.

The V gene is TRBV7-3, the J gene TRBJ1-1, with TRBD1 as a possible D gene (6 bases). CDR3 length: 14 amino acids. Germline CDR1 and CDR2: SGHTA and FQGTGA. V lost 0 bases and J lost 11, with 16 bases in between. The CDR3, as DNA: TGTGCCAGCAGCTTAACGTTCGCTCAGGGGCCGGCTTTCTTT. The encoded protein is CASSLTFAQGPAFF.

The chain combines TRBV2 with TRBJ2-5; the D gene is possibly TRBD2 (6 bases). V dropped 7 bases and J dropped 3 bases, with 12 bases sitting between them. From germline, CDR1 is SNHLY and CDR2 FYNNEI. The CDR3 totals 13 residues. This chain's CDR3 is CASKGGGEETQYF. In DNA form, the CDR3 reads TGTGCCAGCAAAGGTGGAGGGGAAGAGACCCAGTACTTC.

The genes are TRBV19 and TRBJ1-2; possible D gene TRBD1, 6 bases. Germline CDR1 reads LNHDA; CDR2 reads SQIVND (reference sequence). The CDR3 covers 16 residues. V was trimmed by 7 bases and J by 4 bases, leaving 22 bases between them. The CDR3 DNA sequence: TGTGCCAGTAACGCGATAAGAAACAGGGAAACCTATGGCTACACCTTC. Amino acids: CASNAIRNRETYGYTF. The variable domain in full, completed from reference TRBV19 and TRBJ1-2, reads DGGITQSPKYLFRKEGQNVTLSCEQNLNHDAMYWYRQDPGQGLRLIYYSQIVNDFQKGDIAEGYSVSREKKESFPLTVTSAQKNPTAFYLCASNAIRNRETYGYTFGSGTRLTVV.

The chain uses TRBV27 and TRBJ1-6; maybe TRBD1 (5 bases). Germline loops: CDR1 MNHEY, CDR2 SMNVEV (reference sequence). The CDR3 spans 16 residues. Trimming cost V 7 bases and J 5 bases, with 18 bases left between them. Here the CDR3 reads CASKVRDTGDNSPLHF. CDR3 bases: TGTGCCAGCAAGGTTAGGGATACGGGGGATAATTCACCCCTCCACTTT.

The rearrangement links TRBV27 to TRBJ1-1, with no clear D. Trimming cost V 8 bases and J 6 bases, with 16 bases left between them. The CDR3 loop spans 13 amino acids. Germline V CDR1 and CDR2: MNHEY, SMNVEV (reference sequence). The CDR3: CASGHSGVPEAFF. The DNA for the CDR3 is TGTGCCAGCGGCCATTCAGGCGTCCCTGAAGCTTTCTTT.

The chain employs TRBV5-5 and TRBJ1-4; 12 nucleotides line up with TRBD1. Germline trimming cut 0 bases from V and 1 base from J; bases unmatched to any gene: 1. Germline CDR1 reads SGHKS; CDR2 reads YYEKEE (reference sequence). The CDR3 sequence is 17 residues long. CDR3 nucleotides: TGTGCCAGCAGCTTGGGGGACAGGGGGCGAACTAATGAAAAACTGTTTTTT. It translates to CASSLGDRGRTNEKLFF.

This chain joins TRBV4-1 and TRBJ2-7; tentative D call: TRBD2 (5 bases). Germline CDR1 is MGHRA and CDR2 is YSYEKL. V lost 1 base to trimming and J lost 1 base, with 23 bases between them. This CDR3 contains 19 residues. The CDR3 protein is CASSQVFPIAPTSSYEQYF. In nucleotides, the CDR3 is TGCGCCAGCAGCCAAGTTTTTCCAATAGCCCCTACTAGTTCCTACGAGCAGTACTTC.

A single count supports this clone. Here the CDR3 reads CASSPSGGAIYGYTF. Written as DNA, the CDR3 is TGTGCCAGCAGCCCTTCTGGGGGGGCCATCTATGGCTACACCTTC. The chain is built from TRBV6-5 and TRBJ1-2; possibly TRBD1 for D (6 bases). The CDR3 has 15 residues. V lost 6 bases, J lost 4 bases, and 18 bases lay in between. Germline CDR1 reads MNHEY; CDR2 reads SVGAGI.

This chain links TRBV4-1 with TRBJ2-2; TRBD2 might be the D (7 bases). This CDR3 has 17 residues. CDR1 MGHRA and CDR2 YSYEKL come from the germline V gene. Trimming shortened V by 4 bases and J by 1 base, and 16 bases separated the two germline ends. The CDR3 region is CASSPTRGGENTGELFF. CDR3 DNA: TGCGCCAGCAGCCCCACTAGGGGGGGGGAGAACACCGGGGAGCTGTTTTTT.

The DNA of the CDR3 is TGTGCCAGCAGGGTGGACTACCAAGAGACCCAGTACTTC. Translation gives CASRVDYQETQYF. This sequence joins TRBV2 and TRBJ2-5; tentatively, D is TRBD2 (5 bases). The CDR3 loop spans 13 amino acids. V lost 6 bases and J lost 0, with 8 bases in between. Per germline, CDR1 SNHLY and CDR2 FYNNEI. Combining the CDR3 with reference TRBV2 and TRBJ2-5 gives the whole variable domain EPEVTQTPSHQVTQMGQEVILRCVPISNHLYFYWYRQILGQKVEFLVSFYNNEISEKSEIFDDQFSVERPDGSNFTLKIRSTKLEDSAMYFCASRVDYQETQYFGPGTRLLVL.